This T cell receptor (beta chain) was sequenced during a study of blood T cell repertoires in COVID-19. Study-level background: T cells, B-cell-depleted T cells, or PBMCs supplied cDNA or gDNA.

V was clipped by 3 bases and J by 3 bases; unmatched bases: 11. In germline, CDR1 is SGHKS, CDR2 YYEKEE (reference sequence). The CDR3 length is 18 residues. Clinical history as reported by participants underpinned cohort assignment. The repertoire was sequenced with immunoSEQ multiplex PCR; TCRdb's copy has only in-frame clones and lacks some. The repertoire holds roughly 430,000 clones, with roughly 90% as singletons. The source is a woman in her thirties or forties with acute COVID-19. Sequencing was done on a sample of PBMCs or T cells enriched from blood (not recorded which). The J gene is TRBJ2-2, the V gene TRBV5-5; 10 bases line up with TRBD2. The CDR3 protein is CASSSSGSSGGDTGELFF. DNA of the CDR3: TGTGCCAGCAGCTCGTCGGGGAGCAGCGGGGGGGACACCGGGGAGCTGTTTTTT.